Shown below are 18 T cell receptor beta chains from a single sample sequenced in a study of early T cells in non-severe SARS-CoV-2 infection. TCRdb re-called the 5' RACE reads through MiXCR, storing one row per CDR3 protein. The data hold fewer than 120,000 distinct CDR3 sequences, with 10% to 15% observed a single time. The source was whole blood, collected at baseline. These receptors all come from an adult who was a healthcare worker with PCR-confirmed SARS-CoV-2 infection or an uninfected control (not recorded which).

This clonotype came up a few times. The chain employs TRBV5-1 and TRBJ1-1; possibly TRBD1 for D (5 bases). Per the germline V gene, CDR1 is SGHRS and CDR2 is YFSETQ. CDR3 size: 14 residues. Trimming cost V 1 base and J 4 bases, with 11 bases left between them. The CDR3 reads CASSLNPGSTEAFF. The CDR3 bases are TGCGCCAGCAGCTTGAATCCAGGGAGCACTGAAGCTTTCTTT.

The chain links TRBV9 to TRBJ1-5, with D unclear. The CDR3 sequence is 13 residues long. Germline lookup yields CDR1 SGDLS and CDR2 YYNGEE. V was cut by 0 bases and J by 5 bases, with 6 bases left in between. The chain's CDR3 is CASSVGEDQPQHF. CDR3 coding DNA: TGTGCCAGCAGCGTAGGGGAGGATCAGCCCCAGCATTTT.

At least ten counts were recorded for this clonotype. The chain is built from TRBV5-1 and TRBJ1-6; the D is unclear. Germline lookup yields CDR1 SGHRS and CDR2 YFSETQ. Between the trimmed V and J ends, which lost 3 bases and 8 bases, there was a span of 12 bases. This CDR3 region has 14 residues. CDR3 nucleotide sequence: TGCGCCAGCAGCTCGGTCGCGGAAGATTCACCCCTCCACTTT. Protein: CASSSVAEDSPLHF.

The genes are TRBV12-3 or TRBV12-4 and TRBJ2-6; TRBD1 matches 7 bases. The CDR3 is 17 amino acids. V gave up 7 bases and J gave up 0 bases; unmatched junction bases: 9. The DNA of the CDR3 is TGTGCCAGCACTCCCAGGGGGTCCAACTCTGGGGCCAACGTCCTGACTTTC. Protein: CASTPRGSNSGANVLTF.

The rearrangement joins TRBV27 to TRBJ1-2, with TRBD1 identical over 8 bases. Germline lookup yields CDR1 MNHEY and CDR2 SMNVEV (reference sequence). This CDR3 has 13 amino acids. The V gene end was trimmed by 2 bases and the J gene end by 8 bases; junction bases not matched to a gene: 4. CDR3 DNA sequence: TGTGCCAGCAGTTTACAGGGGGCAGGAGGCTACACCTTC. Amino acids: CASSLQGAGGYTF.

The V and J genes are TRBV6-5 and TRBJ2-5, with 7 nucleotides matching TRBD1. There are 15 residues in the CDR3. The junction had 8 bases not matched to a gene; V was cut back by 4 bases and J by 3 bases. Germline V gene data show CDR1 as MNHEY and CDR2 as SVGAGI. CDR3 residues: CASSSLWTGEETQYF. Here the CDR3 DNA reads TGTGCCAGCAGTTCCCTTTGGACAGGAGAAGAGACCCAGTACTTC.

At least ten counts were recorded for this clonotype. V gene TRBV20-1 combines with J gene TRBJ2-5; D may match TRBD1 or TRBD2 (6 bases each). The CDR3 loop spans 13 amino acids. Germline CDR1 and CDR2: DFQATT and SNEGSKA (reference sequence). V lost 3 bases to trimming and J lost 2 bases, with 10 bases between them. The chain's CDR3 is CSASIGGQETQYF. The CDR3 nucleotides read TGCAGTGCTAGCATAGGGGGGCAAGAGACCCAGTACTTC.

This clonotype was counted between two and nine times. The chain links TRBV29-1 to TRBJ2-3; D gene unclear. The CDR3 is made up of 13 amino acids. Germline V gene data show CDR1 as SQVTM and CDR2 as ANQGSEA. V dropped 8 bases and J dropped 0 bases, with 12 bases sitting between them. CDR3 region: CSSLRVSTDTQYF. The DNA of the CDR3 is TGCAGCTCCCTACGGGTGAGCACAGATACGCAGTATTTT.

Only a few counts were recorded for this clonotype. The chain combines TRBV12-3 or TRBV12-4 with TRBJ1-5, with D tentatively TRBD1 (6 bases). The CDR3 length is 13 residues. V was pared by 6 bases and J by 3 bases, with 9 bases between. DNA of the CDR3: TGTGCCAGCAGAGGACAGTCCAATCAGCCCCAGCATTTT. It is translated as CASRGQSNQPQHF.

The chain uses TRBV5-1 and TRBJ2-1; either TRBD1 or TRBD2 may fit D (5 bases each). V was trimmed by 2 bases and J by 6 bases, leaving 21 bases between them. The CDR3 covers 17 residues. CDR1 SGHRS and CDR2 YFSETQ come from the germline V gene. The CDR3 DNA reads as TGCGCCAGCAGCTTTGGGCCGGGACGGGGAACGGGCAATGAGCAGTTCTTC. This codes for CASSFGPGRGTGNEQFF.

CDR3 protein: CASSLDLDNTEAFF. DNA of the CDR3: TGCGCCAGCAGCCTTGACTTGGACAACACTGAAGCTTTCTTT. This chain uses TRBV5-1 with TRBJ1-1; D remains unclear. This CDR3 region has 14 residues. The germline V gene has CDR1 SGHRS and CDR2 YFSETQ. Trimming stripped 4 bases from V and 2 bases from J, with 12 bases between. Together with reference TRBV5-1 and TRBJ1-1, the CDR3 gives the full variable domain: KAGVTQTPRYLIKTRGQQVTLSCSPISGHRSVSWYQQTPGQGLQFLFEYFSETQRNKGNFPGRFSGRQFSNSRSEMNVSTLELGDSALYLCASSLDLDNTEAFFGQGTRLTVV.

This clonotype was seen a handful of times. The CDR3 region is CSALDRGANTEAFF. In DNA form, the CDR3 reads TGCAGTGCCCTAGATAGGGGAGCGAACACTGAAGCTTTCTTT. The chain has TRBV20-1 and TRBJ1-1; a weak D match, TRBD1 (5 bases). The CDR3 extends over 14 amino acids. Trimming took off 6 bases at V and 1 base at J, with 15 bases between the two ends. Germline CDR1 DFQATT, CDR2 SNEGSKA (reference sequence).

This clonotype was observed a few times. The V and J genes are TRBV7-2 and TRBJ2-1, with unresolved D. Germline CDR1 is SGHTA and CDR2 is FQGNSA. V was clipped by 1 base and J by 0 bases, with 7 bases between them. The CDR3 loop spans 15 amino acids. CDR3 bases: TGTGCCAGCAGCTTAGGGGCCGCCTCCTACAATGAGCAGTTCTTC. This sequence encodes CASSLGAASYNEQFF.

For the CDR3, the DNA is TGTGCCAGCAGCGATCCGGCTGGGGCGGAGAGCTCCTACGAGCAGTACTTC. Protein: CASSDPAGAESSYEQYF. The V gene is TRBV28, the J gene TRBJ2-7; D is perhaps TRBD1 (5 bases). The CDR3 consists of 17 residues. Germline CDR1 MDHEN, CDR2 SYDVKM. The V gene lost 6 bases and the J gene lost 0 bases, with 21 bases spanning the gap.

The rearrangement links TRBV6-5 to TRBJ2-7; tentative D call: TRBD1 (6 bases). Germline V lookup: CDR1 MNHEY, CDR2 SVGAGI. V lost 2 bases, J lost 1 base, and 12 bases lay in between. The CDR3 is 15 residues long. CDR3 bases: TGTGCCAGCAGTTACGGCTCTGGACAGTCCTACGAGCAGTACTTC. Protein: CASSYGSGQSYEQYF.

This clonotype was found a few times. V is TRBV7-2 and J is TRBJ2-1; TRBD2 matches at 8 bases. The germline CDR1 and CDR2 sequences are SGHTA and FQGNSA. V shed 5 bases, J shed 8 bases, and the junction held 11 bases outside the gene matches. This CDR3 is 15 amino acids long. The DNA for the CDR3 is TGTGCCAGCAGCCCCTTAGCGGGGACGGGATATGAGCAGTTCTTC. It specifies CASSPLAGTGYEQFF.

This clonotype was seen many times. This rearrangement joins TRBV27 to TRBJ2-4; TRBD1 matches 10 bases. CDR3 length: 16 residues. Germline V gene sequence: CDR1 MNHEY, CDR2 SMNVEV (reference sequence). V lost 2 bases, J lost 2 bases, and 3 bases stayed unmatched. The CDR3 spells CASSLDRGLSKNIQYF. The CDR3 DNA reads TGTGCCAGCAGTTTAGACAGGGGGCTGTCCAAAAACATTCAGTACTTC.

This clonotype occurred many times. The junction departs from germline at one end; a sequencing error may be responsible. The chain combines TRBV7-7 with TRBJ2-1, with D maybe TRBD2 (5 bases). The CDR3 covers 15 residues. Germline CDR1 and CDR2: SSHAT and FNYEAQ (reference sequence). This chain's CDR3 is CASSLALRGSNEQFF. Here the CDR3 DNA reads TGTGCTAGCAGCTTAGCTTTGAGAGGGAGCAATGAGCAGTTCTTC.